The 20 T cell receptor beta chains below all came from one sample that was sequenced in a study of T cell changes during pregnancy in multiple sclerosis. Repertoires were generated with immunoSEQ multiplex PCR, while TCRdb's copy carries only in-frame clones and drops some. The sample lists about 17,000 clones; approximately 84% were seen once. This specimen was CD8+ T cells from peripheral blood mononuclear cells, taken in the second trimester of pregnancy. Receptors were obtained from a female donor in good health, enrolled as a control in a pregnancy study.

V is TRBV4-1 and J is TRBJ1-1, with 7 nucleotides matching TRBD1. The CDR3 extends over 17 amino acids. V lost 2 bases and J lost 8; bases outside the gene matches: 17. Germline lookup yields CDR1 MGHRA and CDR2 YSYEKL. The CDR3: CASSQMHNRGRLPEAFF. In nucleotides, the CDR3 is TGCGCCAGCAGCCAAATGCATAACAGGGGTCGCCTTCCCGAAGCTTTCTTT.

The chain uses TRBV6-4 and TRBJ2-1, with 10 positions matching TRBD2. Unmatched junction bases numbered 9, after V lost 4 bases and J lost 9 bases. This CDR3 is built from 15 residues. Per the germline V gene, CDR1 is MRHNA and CDR2 is SNTAGT. Here the CDR3 DNA reads TGTGCCAGCAGTGTGGATAGCGGGGGGAGGAGTGAGCAGTTCTTC. Translated, it gives CASSVDSGGRSEQFF.

This chain connects TRBV11-2 to TRBJ1-1; D is possibly TRBD1 (6 bases). Trimming shortened V by 5 bases and J by 8 bases, and 15 bases separated the two germline ends. The CDR3 runs 13 residues. CDR1 and CDR2 (germline): SGHAT, FQNNGV. CDR3 coding DNA: TGTGCCAGCAGCAAACCGGGACACATAGAAGCTTTCTTT. It yields the protein CASSKPGHIEAFF.

The chain is built from TRBV4-1 and TRBJ2-7, with TRBD1 matching over 8 bases. From germline, CDR1 is MGHRA and CDR2 YSYEKL. V shed 2 bases and J 3 bases; nucleotides not matched to a gene: 6. The CDR3 extends over 15 amino acids. DNA of the CDR3: TGCGCCAGCAGCCAATGGACAGGGATTAGCTACGAGCAGTACTTC. Translated, it gives CASSQWTGISYEQYF.

CDR3 loop: CASSLVTGTQETQYF. The CDR3, as DNA: TGTGCCAGCAGCTTAGTAACAGGTACTCAAGAGACCCAGTACTTC. The chain has TRBV11-2 and TRBJ2-5; D may be TRBD1 (5 bases). The CDR3 is made up of 15 amino acids. CDR1 SGHAT and CDR2 FQNNGV come from the germline V gene. Trimming took off 1 base at V and 2 bases at J, with 11 bases between the two ends.

The chain recombines TRBV10-1 with TRBJ2-1, with D possibly TRBD2 on 6 matching bases. V was trimmed by 9 bases and J by 8 bases, leaving 26 bases between them. The CDR3 is made up of 16 amino acids. Germline assignment: CDR1 WNHNN and CDR2 SYGVQD (reference sequence). The CDR3 sequence: CASWAYGGRFRDEQFF. In nucleotides, the CDR3 is TGCGCCAGTTGGGCCTATGGAGGGAGGTTTCGGGATGAGCAGTTCTTC.

V gene TRBV18 combines with J gene TRBJ1-5; D might be TRBD1 (5 bases). V was trimmed by 3 bases and J by 2 bases, leaving 26 bases between them. The CDR3 sequence is 20 residues long. In germline, CDR1 is KGHSH, CDR2 LQKENI. In nucleotides, the CDR3 is TGTGCCAGCTCACCGAACCCCCGGGGACTGACCGAAGGGGGCAATCAGCCCCAGCATTTT. It translates to CASSPNPRGLTEGGNQPQHF.

This clone was seen a single time. The V call is TRBV6-4, the J call TRBJ2-3, with D possibly matching TRBD2 (7 bases). Between the trimmed V and J ends, which lost 11 bases and 4 bases, there was a span of 16 bases. The CDR3 length is 13 residues. CDR1 and CDR2 (germline): MRHNA, SNTAGT. Written as DNA, the CDR3 is TGTGCCCATGAGGGGGGGGGAGCAGATACGCAGTATTTT. Its translation is CAHEGGGADTQYF.

Only a few counts were recorded for this clone. This rearrangement joins TRBV4-3 to TRBJ2-1, with 8 bases aligning to TRBD2. CDR1 LGHNA and CDR2 YSLEER come from the germline V gene. V dropped 0 bases and J dropped 3; count of bases not matched to a gene: 4. The CDR3 spans 16 residues. CDR3 protein: CASSQDSGGSYNEQFF. The CDR3 bases are TGCGCCAGCAGCCAAGATTCGGGGGGGAGCTACAATGAGCAGTTCTTC.

The rearrangement uses TRBV2 and TRBJ2-1; 10 bases are shared with TRBD2. CDR3 length equals 15 residues. V was pared by 10 bases and J by 6 bases, with 12 bases of the junction left unmatched. The germline CDR1 and CDR2 sequences are SNHLY and FYNNEI. For the CDR3, the DNA is TGTGCCACAAGGGAGAGCGGGGGGGCCCGCAATGAGCAGTTCTTC. Translation gives CATRESGGARNEQFF. The full variable domain, rest sourced from reference TRBV2 and TRBJ2-1, is EPEVTQTPSHQVTQMGQEVILRCVPISNHLYFYWYRQILGQKVEFLVSFYNNEISEKSEIFDDQFSVERPDGSNFTLKIRSTKLEDSAMYFCATRESGGARNEQFFGPGTRLTVL.

This clone was recorded once. This chain uses TRBV7-2 with TRBJ2-5, with 7 bases identical to TRBD1. Germline loops: CDR1 SGHTA, CDR2 FQGNSA. V shed 8 bases, J shed 7 bases, and the junction held 13 bases outside the gene matches. The length of the CDR3 is 14 residues. The CDR3 spells CASAKETGWGTQYF. DNA of the CDR3: TGTGCCAGCGCGAAGGAGACAGGGTGGGGGACCCAGTACTTC.

The genes are TRBV9 and TRBJ2-2; 9 bases are shared with TRBD1. The CDR3 is 18 residues long. J lost 2 bases, V lost 0 bases, and 8 bases had no gene match. Germline V lookup: CDR1 SGDLS, CDR2 YYNGEE. The CDR3 is CASSVAFTGGTNTGELFF. CDR3 coding DNA: TGTGCCAGCAGCGTAGCCTTTACAGGGGGCACAAACACCGGGGAGCTGTTTTTT.

V and J are TRBV4-3 and TRBJ2-3; 9 nucleotides align to TRBD2. There are 16 residues in the CDR3. Unmatched junction bases numbered 2, after V lost 0 bases and J lost 1 base. Per germline, CDR1 LGHNA and CDR2 YSLEER. Written as DNA, the CDR3 is TGCGCCAGCAGCCAAGAGTTAGCGGGGGGCACAGATACGCAGTATTTT. It yields the protein CASSQELAGGTDTQYF.

This chain uses TRBV5-1 with TRBJ1-1, with 7 nucleotides matching TRBD1. The CDR3 totals 15 residues. With V trimmed by 3 bases and J by 6 bases, 11 bases remained unmatched. CDR1 and CDR2 (germline): SGHRS, YFSETQ. CDR3 DNA: TGCGCCAGCAGCTGGGAAGGGACAGTTGGGTCTGAAGCTTTCTTT. Its translation: CASSWEGTVGSEAFF.

The chain joins TRBV18 to TRBJ2-6, with a weak D call TRBD1 (5 bases). Germline loops: CDR1 KGHSH, CDR2 LQKENI. V lost 4 bases to trimming and J lost 4 bases, with 17 bases between them. This CDR3 is built from 17 residues. CDR3 sequence reads: CASSRPGSFSGANVLTF. CDR3 nucleotides: TGTGCCAGCTCACGTCCAGGGTCCTTTTCGGGGGCCAACGTCCTGACTTTC.

The chain joins TRBV14 to TRBJ2-7; D is unresolved. This CDR3 has 15 amino acids. CDR1 is SGHDN, CDR2 FVKESK, per germline. Deletions cut 4 bases from V and 0 bases from J, with 13 bases between. The CDR3 loop is CASSPPGSLSYEQYF. The CDR3 coding sequence is TGTGCCAGCAGCCCCCCCGGTAGTCTCTCCTACGAGCAGTACTTC.

This clone was observed a single time. The J gene is TRBJ1-1, the V gene TRBV9; 8 bases match TRBD1. Germline loops: CDR1 SGDLS, CDR2 YYNGEE. V lost 4 bases and J lost 2; bases outside the gene matches: 19. The CDR3 is 19 amino acids. This CDR3 is CASSSSPYRGATLNTEAFF. The CDR3 DNA follows: TGTGCCAGCAGCTCCTCACCTTACAGGGGGGCTACTCTTAACACTGAAGCTTTCTTT.

This chain joins TRBV6-4 and TRBJ2-3, with a tentative D call TRBD2 (5 bases). Germline V gives CDR1 MRHNA, CDR2 SNTAGT. The CDR3 has 15 residues. Trimming took off 8 bases at V and 4 bases at J, with 19 bases between the two ends. The CDR3 nucleotides read TGTGCCAGCGCCGAAGCGGCAGCCCTGGCAGATACGCAGTATTTT. It specifies CASAEAAALADTQYF.

V and J are TRBV9 and TRBJ1-6, with D possibly matching TRBD1 (5 bases). Germline V gene data show CDR1 as SGDLS and CDR2 as YYNGEE. V was shortened by 0 bases and J by 7 bases, with 11 bases between the two germline ends. The CDR3 is 15 amino acids. Here the CDR3 reads CASSVGREGNSPLHF. The CDR3 nucleotides read TGTGCCAGCAGCGTAGGAAGGGAGGGGAATTCACCCCTCCACTTT.

Here the CDR3 DNA reads TGTGCCAGCAGCTTAGACAGTTTTAGCAATCAGCCCCAGCATTTT. Translating it yields CASSLDSFSNQPQHF. The genes are TRBV6-6 and TRBJ1-5; perhaps TRBD1 as D (5 bases). This CDR3 spans 15 amino acids. Germline CDR1 MNHNY, CDR2 SVGAGI (reference sequence). Trimming cost V 6 bases and J 0 bases, with 12 bases left between them.